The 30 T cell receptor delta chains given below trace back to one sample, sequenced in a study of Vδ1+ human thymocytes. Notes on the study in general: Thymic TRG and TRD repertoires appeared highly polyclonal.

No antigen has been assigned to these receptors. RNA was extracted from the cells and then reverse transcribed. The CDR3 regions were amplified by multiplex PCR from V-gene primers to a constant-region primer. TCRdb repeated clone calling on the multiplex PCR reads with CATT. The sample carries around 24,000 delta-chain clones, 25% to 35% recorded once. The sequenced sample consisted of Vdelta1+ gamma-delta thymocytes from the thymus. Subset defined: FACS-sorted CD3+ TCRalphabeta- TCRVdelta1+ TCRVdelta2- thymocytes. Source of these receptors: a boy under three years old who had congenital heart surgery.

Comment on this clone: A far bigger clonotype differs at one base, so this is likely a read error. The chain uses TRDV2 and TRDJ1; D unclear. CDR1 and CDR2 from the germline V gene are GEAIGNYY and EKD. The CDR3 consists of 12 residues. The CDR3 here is CACATREFKLIF. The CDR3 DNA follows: TGTGCCTGTGCCACCCGGGAGTTTAAACTCATCTTT.

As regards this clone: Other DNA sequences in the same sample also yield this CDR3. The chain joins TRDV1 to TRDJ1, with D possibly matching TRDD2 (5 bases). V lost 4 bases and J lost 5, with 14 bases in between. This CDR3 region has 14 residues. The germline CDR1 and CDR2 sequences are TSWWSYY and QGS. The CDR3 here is CALGGLRLGDKLIF. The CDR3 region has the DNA TGTGCTCTTGGGGGCCTACGATTGGGAGATAAACTCATCTTT.

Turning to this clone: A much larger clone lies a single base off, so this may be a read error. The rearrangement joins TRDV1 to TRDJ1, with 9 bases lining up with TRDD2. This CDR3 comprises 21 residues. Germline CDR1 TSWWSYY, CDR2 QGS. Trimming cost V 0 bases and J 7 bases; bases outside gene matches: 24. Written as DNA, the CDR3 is TGTGCTCTTGGGGAACTGGGGCCTTCCTACGTCCGGGGGATTAGGGGCGGTAAACTCATCTTT. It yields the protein CALGELGPSYVRGIRGGKLIF.

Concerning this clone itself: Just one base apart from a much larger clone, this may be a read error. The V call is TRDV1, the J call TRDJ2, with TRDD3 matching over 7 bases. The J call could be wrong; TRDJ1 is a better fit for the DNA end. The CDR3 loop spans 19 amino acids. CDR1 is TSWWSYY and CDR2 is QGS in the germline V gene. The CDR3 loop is CALGELFPLLPGDLGQLIF. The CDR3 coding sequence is TGTGCTCTTGGGGAACTCTTCCCTCTTCTACCGGGGGATCTTGGCCAACTCATCTTT.

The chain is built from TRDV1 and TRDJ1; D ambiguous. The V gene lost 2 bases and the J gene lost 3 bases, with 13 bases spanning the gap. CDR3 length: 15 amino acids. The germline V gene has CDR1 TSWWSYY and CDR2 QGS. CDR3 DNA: TGTGCTCTTGGGGAATTTCGGGGTAGTCCCGATAAACTCATCTTT. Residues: CALGEFRGSPDKLIF.

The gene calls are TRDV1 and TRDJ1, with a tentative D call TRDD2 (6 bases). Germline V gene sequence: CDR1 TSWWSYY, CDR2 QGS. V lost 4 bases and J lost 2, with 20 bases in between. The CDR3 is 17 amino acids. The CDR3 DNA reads TGTGCTCTTGGGGCATCCTACGTAAGGGGGGTGACCGATAAACTCATCTTT. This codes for CALGASYVRGVTDKLIF.

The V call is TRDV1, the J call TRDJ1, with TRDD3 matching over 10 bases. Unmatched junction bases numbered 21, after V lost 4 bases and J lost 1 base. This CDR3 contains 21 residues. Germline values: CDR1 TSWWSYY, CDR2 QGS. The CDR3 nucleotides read TGTGCTCTTGGGGGAGGTTCCCCGGGGGATACGTTCGTCTGGGTCACCGATAAACTCATCTTT. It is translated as CALGGGSPGDTFVWVTDKLIF.

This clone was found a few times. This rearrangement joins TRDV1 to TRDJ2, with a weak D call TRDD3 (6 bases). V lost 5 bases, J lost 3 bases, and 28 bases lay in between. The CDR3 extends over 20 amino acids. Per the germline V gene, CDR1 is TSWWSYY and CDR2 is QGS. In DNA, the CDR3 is TGTGCTCTTGGGTCCCCGTCCCCTCCCTGGGGACACGACCTGACAGCACAACTCTTCTTT. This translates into CALGSPSPPWGHDLTAQLFF.

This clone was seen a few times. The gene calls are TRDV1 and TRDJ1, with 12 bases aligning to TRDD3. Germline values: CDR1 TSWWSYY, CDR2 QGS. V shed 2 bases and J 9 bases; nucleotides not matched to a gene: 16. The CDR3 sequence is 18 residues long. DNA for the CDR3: TGTGCTCTTGGGGAATTTTACACCCCGTACTGGGGGATACTGGAACTCATCTTT. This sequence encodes CALGEFYTPYWGILELIF.

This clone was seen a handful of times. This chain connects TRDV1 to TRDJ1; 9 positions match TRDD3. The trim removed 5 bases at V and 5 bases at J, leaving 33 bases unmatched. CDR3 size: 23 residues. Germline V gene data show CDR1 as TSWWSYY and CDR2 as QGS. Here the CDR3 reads CALGNLRRTFTPFTGGPKDKLIF. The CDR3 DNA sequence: TGTGCTCTTGGGAACCTACGTCGGACCTTCACACCTTTCACTGGGGGACCCAAAGATAAACTCATCTTT.

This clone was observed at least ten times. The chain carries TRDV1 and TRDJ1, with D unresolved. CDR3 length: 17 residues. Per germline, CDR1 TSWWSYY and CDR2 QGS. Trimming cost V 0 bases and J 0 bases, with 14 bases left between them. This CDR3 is CALGELPIHLYTDKLIF. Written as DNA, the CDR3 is TGTGCTCTTGGGGAACTTCCCATCCACCTGTACACCGATAAACTCATCTTT.

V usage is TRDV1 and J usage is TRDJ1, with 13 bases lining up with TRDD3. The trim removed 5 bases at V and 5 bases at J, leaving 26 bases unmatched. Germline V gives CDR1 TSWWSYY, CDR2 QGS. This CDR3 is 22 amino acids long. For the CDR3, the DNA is TGTGCTCTTGGGATATCCTCTTCCCCTTACTGGGGGATACGAGGGGGTATGGATAAACTCATCTTT. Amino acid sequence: CALGISSSPYWGIRGGMDKLIF.

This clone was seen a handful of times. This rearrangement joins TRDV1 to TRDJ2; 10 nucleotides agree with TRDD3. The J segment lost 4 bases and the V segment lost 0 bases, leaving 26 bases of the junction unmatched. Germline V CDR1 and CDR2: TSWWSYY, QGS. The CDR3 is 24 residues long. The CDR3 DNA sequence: TGTGCTCTTGGGGAACTAGGAGTTCCTCCCCCCCTTAGAGGGGGATACGCCAAGACAGCACAACTCTTCTTT. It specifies CALGELGVPPPLRGGYAKTAQLFF.

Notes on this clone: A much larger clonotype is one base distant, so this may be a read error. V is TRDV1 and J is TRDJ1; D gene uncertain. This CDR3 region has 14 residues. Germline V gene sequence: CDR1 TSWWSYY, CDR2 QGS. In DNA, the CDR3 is TGTGCTCTTGGTGATTATTGGTGCACCGATCAACTCATCTTT. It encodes CALGDYWCTDQLIF.

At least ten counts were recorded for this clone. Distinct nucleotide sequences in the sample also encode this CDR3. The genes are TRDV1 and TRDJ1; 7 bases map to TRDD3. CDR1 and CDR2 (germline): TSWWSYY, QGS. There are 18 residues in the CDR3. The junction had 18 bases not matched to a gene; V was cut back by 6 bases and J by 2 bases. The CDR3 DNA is TGTGCTCTTGGAAAGATCCGGGGGATTGGGTCGAAAACCGATAAACTCATCTTT. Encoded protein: CALGKIRGIGSKTDKLIF.

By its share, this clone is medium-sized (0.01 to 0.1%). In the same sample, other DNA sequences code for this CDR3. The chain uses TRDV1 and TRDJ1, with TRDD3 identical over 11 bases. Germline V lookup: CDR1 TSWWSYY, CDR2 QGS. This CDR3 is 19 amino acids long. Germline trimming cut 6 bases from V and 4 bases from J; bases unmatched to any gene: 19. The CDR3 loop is CALGSYVLLLGDRSDKLIF. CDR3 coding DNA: TGTGCTCTTGGATCCTACGTCCTCCTACTGGGGGATAGGAGCGATAAACTCATCTTT.

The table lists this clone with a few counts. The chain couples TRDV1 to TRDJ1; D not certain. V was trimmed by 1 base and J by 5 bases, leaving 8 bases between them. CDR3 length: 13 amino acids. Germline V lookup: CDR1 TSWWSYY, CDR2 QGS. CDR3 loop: CALGERRGDKLIF. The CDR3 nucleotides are TGTGCTCTTGGGGAACGTCGCGGGGATAAACTCATCTTT.

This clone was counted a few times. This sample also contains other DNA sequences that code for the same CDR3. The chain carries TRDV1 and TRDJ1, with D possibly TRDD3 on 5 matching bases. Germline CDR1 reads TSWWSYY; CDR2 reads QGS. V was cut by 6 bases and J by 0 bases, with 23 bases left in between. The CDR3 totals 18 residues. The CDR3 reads CALGQGLSVGTYTDKLIF. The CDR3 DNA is TGTGCTCTTGGACAAGGTCTTTCGGTGGGGACCTACACCGATAAACTCATCTTT.

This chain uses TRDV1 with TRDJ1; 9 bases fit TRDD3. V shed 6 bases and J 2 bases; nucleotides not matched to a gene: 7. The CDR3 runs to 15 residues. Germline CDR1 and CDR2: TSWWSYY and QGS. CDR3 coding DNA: TGTGCTCTTGGTGAGGGGATACGCCTGACCGATAAACTCATCTTT. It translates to CALGEGIRLTDKLIF.

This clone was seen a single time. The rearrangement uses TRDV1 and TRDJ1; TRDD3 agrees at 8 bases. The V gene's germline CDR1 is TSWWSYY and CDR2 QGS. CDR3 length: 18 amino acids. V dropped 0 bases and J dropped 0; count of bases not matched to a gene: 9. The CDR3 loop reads CALGELYCGIRNTDKLIF. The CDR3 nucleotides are TGTGCTCTTGGGGAACTATACTGTGGGATACGGAACACCGATAAACTCATCTTT.

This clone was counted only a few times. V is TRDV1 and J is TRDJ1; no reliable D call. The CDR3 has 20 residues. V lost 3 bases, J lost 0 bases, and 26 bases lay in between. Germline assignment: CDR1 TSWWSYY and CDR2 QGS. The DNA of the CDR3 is TGTGCTCTTGGGGATTCTTTTTTCCCCGGAAAGGTTGGCTACACCGATAAACTCATCTTT. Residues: CALGDSFFPGKVGYTDKLIF.

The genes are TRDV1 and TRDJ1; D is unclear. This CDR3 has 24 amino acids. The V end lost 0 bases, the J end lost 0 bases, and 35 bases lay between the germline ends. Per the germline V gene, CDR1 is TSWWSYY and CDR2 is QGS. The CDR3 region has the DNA TGTGCTCTTGGGGAACTTACTCCGTCCTTGGGTGAAGGAACTAGGGACTCCTACACCGATAAACTCATCTTT. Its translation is CALGELTPSLGEGTRDSYTDKLIF.

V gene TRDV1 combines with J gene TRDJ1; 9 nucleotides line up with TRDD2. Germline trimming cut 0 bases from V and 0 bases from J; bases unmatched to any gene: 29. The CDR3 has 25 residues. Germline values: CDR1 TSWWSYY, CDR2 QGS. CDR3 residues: CALGELSSRSPFLRTVGSNTDKLIF. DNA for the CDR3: TGTGCTCTTGGGGAACTTTCATCAAGGTCCCCCTTCCTACGTACTGTGGGCTCCAACACCGATAAACTCATCTTT.

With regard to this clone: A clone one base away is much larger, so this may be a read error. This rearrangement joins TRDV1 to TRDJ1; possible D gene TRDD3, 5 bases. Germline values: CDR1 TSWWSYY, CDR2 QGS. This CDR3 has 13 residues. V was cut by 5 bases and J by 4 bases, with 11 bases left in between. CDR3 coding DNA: TGTGCTCTTGGGAATCGGTGGGGCGATAAACTCATCTTT. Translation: CALGNRWGDKLIF.

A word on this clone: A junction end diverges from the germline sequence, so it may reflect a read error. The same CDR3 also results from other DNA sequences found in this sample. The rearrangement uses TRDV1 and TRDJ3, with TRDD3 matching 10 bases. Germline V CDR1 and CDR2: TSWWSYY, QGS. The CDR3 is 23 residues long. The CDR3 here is CALGELFLAPLGGYSLDTRQMFF. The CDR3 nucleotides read TGTGCACTTGGGGAACTTTTCCTAGCTCCCCTTGGGGGATACTCCTTGGACACCCGACAGATGTTTTTC.

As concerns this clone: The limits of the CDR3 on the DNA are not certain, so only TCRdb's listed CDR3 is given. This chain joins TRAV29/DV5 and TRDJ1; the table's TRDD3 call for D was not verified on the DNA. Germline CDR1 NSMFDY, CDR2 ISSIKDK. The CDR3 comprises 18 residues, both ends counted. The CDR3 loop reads CSVLLCSLRLGSGDKLIF.

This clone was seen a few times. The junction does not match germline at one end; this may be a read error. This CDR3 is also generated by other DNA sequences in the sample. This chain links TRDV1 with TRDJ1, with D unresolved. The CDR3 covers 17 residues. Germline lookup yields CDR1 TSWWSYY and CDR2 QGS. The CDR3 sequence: CALGIQLGKADTDKLIF. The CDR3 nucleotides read TGTGCTCTTGGGATCCAACTTGGGAAGGCCGACACCGATAAGCTCATCTTT.

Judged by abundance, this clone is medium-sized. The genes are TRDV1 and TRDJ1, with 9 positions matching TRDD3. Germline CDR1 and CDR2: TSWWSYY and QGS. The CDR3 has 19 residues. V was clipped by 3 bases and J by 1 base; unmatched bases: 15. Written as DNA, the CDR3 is TGTGCTCTTGGGGACCCTACCCTTACTGGGGGACGAACCACCGATAAACTCATCTTT. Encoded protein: CALGDPTLTGGRTTDKLIF.

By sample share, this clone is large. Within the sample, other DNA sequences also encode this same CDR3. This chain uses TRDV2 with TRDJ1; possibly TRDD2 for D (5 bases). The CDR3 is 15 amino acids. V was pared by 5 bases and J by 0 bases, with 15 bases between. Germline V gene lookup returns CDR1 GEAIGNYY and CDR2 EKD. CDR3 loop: CACVVDFPYTDKLIF. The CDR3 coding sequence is TGTGCCTGTGTTGTGGACTTCCCGTACACCGATAAACTCATCTTT.

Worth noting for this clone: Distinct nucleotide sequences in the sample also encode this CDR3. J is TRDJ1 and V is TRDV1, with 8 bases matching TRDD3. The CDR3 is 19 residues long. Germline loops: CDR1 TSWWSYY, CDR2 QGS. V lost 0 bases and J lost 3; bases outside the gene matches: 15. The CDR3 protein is CALGELVLGDTLVPDKLIF. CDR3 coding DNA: TGTGCTCTTGGGGAACTCGTACTTGGGGATACTCTAGTCCCCGATAAACTCATCTTT.